This T cell receptor beta chain appears in the sequencing data of a study of tumor-infiltrating lymphocytes in localized non-small cell lung cancer. In the study overall: Some samples were collected after neoadjuvant chemotherapy; smokers, never-smokers and several histologies were included. Whole-study results and caveats: Only some patients had TCR sequencing, depending on available tissue. Tumors had more T cell infiltration than uninvolved lung, per TCRbeta sequencing and CD3 counts.

With respect to this clone: Its antigen is undetermined.

Clones were sequenced by immunoSEQ multiplex PCR, and TCRdb holds only the in-frame ones, with some missing. The sample lists about 5,100 clones; less than 75% were seen once. The origin of this receptor is a human donor with non-small cell lung cancer. The sample comprised lung tumor tissue.

The CDR3 DNA reads TGTGCCAGCAGCTTAGCCCTTTTGAGGGGCTCGGGAAACACCATATATTTT. It is translated as CASSLALLRGSGNTIYF. This chain links TRBV7-8 with TRBJ1-3, with a weak D call TRBD1 (5 bases). V lost 0 bases, J lost 4 bases, and 16 bases lay in between. Germline CDR1 SGHVS, CDR2 FQNEAQ. The CDR3 is 17 residues long.